This T cell receptor (beta chain) appears in the sequencing data of a study of shared clonotypes between healthy human individuals. Looked up from germline, CDR1 is SEHNR and CDR2 is FQNEAQ (reference sequence). The CDR3 contains 15 residues. V dropped 5 bases and J dropped 4; count of bases not matched to a gene: 4. This table comes from immunoSEQ multiplex PCR, and its TCRdb copy is limited to in-frame clones, with some not included. This sample has roughly 380,000 clones; 90% to 98% occur once, and the top ten carry around 0.3%. A word on this clone: This same CDR3 is encoded by further DNA sequences in the sample.

The clonotype comes from a man aged 25-40 years in good health. This sequence joins TRBV7-9 and TRBJ2-7; 14 nucleotides line up with TRBD2. What was sequenced was memory CD8+ T cells sorted from blood. Documented subset: CD45RO+ cells pooled with CCR7-negative TemRA cells. The DNA of the CDR3 is TGTGCCAGCAGCCTGGGACTAGCGGGAGTGTACGAGCAGTACTTC. Translation: CASSLGLAGVYEQYF.